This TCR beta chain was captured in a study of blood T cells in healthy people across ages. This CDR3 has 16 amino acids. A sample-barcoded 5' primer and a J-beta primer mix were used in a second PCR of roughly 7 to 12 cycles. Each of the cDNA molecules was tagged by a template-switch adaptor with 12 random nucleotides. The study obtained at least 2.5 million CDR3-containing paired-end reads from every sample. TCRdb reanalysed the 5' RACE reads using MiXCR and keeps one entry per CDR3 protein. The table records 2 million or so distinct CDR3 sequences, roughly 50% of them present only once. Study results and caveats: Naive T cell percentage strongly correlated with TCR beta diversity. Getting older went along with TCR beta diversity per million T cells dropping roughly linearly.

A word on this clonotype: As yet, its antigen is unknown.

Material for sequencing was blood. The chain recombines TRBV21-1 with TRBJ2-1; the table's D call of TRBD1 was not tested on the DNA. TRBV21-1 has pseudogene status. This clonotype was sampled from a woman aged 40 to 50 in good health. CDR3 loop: CASSKEGTVANNEQFF. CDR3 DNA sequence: TGTGCCAGCAGCAAAGAAGGGACCGTCGCCAACAATGAGCAGTTCTTC.